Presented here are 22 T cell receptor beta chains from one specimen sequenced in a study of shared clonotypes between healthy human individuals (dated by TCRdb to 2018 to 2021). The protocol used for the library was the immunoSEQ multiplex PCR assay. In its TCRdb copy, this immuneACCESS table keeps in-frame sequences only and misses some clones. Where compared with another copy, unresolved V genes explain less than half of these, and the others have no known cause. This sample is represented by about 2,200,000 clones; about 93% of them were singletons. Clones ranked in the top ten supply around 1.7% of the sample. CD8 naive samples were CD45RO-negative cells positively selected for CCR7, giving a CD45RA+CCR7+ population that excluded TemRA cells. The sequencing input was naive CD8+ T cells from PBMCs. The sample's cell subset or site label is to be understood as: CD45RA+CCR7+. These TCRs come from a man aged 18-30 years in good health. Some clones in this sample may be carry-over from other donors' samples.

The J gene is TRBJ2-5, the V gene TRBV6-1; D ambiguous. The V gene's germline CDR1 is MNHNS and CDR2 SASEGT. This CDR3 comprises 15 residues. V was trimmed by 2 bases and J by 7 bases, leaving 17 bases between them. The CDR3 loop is CASSEPLTVRRTQYF. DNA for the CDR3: TGTGCCAGCAGTGAACCCCTCACAGTTAGGAGGACCCAGTACTTC.

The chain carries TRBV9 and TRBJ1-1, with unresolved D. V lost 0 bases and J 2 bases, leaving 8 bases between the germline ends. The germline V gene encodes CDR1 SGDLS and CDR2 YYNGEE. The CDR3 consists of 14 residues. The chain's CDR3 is CASSVDSDNTEAFF. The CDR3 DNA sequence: TGTGCCAGCAGCGTAGACAGTGATAACACTGAAGCTTTCTTT.

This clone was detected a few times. The CDR3 nucleotides read TGTGCCAGCAGTTACGATTCCTCCTATGGCTACACCTTC. Protein product: CASSYDSSYGYTF. The chain couples TRBV6-5 to TRBJ1-2; D is ambiguous. Germline values: CDR1 MNHEY, CDR2 SVGAGI. The CDR3 runs to 13 residues. The V and J ends lost 2 bases and 4 bases respectively, with 8 bases between them.

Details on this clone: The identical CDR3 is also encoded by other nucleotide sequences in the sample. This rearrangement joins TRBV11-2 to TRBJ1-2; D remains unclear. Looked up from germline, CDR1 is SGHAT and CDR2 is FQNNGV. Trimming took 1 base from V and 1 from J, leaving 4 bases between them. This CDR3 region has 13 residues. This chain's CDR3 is CASSLAVNYGYTF. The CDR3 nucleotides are TGTGCCAGCAGCTTAGCCGTTAACTATGGCTACACCTTC.

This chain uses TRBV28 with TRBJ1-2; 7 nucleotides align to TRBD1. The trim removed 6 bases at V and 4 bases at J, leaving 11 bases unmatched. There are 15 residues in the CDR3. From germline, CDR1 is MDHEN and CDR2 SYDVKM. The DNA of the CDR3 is TGTGCCAGCAGCCCTAGACAGGGACGTATCTATGGCTACACCTTC. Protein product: CASSPRQGRIYGYTF.

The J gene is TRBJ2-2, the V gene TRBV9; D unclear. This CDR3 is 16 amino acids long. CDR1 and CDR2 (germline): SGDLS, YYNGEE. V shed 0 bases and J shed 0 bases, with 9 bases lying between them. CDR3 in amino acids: CASSVEYRTNTGELFF. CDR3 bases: TGTGCCAGCAGCGTAGAATACAGAACGAACACCGGGGAGCTGTTTTTT.

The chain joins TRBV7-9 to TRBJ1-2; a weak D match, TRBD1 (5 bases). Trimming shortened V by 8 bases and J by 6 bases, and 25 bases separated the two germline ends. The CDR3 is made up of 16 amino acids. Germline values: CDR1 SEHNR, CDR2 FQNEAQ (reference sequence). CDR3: CASWDLARGGIDGYTF. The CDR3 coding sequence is TGTGCCAGCTGGGACCTAGCTAGGGGAGGGATCGATGGCTACACCTTC.

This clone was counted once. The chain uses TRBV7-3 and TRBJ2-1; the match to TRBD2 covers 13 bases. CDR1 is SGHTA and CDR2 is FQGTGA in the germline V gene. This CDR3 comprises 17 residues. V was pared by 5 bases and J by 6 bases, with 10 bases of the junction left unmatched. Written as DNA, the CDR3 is TGTGCCAGCAGCCCCCCAGGACTAGCGGGAGATCGCAATGAGCAGTTCTTC. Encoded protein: CASSPPGLAGDRNEQFF.

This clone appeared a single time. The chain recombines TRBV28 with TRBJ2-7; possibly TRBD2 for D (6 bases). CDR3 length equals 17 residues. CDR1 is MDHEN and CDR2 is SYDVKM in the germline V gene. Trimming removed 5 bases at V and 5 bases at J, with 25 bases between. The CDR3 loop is CASSPQPRYGRRDEQYF. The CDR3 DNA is TGTGCCAGCAGTCCCCAACCTCGATACGGGAGAAGAGACGAGCAGTACTTC.

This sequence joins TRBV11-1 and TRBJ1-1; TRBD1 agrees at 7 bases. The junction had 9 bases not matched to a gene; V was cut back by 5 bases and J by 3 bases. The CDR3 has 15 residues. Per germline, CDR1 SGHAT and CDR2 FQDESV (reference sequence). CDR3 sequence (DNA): TGTGCCAGCAGCCCTAGTTACAGGGGTCACACTGAAGCTTTCTTT. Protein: CASSPSYRGHTEAFF.

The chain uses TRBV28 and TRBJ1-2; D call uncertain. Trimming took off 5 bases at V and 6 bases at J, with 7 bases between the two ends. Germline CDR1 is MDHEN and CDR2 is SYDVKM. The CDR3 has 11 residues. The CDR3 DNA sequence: TGTGCCAGCAGTATGGAGAATGGCTACACCTTC. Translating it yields CASSMENGYTF.

DNA of the CDR3: TGTGCCAGCAGGATCGGGACAGGGGCTTACAATGAGCAGTTCTTC. Translation gives CASRIGTGAYNEQFF. V gene TRBV7-9 combines with J gene TRBJ2-1; the match to TRBD1 covers 10 bases. Trimming took 6 bases from V and 4 from J; bases not matched to a gene: 6. Per the germline V gene, CDR1 is SEHNR and CDR2 is FQNEAQ (reference sequence). The CDR3 covers 15 residues.

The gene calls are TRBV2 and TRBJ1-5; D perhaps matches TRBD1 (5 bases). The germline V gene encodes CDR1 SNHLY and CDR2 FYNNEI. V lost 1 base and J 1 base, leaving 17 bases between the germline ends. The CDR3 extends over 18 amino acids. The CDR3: CASSEGLGLRGSNQPQHF. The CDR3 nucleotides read TGTGCCAGCAGTGAAGGCCTGGGACTTCGGGGAAGCAATCAGCCCCAGCATTTT. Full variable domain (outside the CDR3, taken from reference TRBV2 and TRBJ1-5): EPEVTQTPSHQVTQMGQEVILRCVPISNHLYFYWYRQILGQKVEFLVSFYNNEISEKSEIFDDQFSVERPDGSNFTLKIRSTKLEDSAMYFCASSEGLGLRGSNQPQHFGDGTRLSIL.

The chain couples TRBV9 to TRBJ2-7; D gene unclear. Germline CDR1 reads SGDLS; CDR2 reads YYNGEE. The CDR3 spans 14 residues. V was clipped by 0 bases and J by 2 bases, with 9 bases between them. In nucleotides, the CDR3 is TGTGCCAGCAGCGTAGATGTAGTCCCCTACGAGCAGTACTTC. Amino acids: CASSVDVVPYEQYF.

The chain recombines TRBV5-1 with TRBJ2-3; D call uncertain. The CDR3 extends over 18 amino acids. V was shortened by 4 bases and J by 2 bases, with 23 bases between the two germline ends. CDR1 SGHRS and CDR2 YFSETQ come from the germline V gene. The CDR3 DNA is TGCGCCAGCAGCCCTTGGGTCCGACTCGCCGCAGTCACAGATACGCAGTATTTT. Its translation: CASSPWVRLAAVTDTQYF.

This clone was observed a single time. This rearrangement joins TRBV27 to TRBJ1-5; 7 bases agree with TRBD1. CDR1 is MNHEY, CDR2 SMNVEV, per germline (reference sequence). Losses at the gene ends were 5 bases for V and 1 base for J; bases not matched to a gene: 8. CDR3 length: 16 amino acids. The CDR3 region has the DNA TGTGCCAGCAGTACCAACAGGGGCGGAAGCAATCAGCCCCAGCATTTT. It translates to CASSTNRGGSNQPQHF.

The CDR3 DNA reads TGTGCCAGCAGCTTAGGGATGGGGAGTGACACCGGGGAGCTGTTTTTT. This gives the protein CASSLGMGSDTGELFF. V and J are TRBV11-3 and TRBJ2-2, with D tentatively TRBD2 (5 bases). Germline V lookup: CDR1 SGHNT, CDR2 YENEEA. The CDR3 contains 16 residues. The V end was cut by 1 base, the J end by 3 bases, with 12 bases between.

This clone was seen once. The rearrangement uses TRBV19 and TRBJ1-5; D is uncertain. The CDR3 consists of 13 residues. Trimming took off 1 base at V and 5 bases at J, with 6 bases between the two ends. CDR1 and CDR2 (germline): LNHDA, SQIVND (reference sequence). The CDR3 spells CASSIGSYQPQHF. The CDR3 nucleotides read TGTGCCAGTAGTATAGGCAGTTATCAGCCCCAGCATTTT.

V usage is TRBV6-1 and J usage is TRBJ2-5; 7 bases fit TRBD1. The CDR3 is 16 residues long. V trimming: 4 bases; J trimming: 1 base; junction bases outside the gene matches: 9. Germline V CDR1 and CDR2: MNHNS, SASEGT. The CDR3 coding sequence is TGTGCCAGCAGTGCATTCGGGACAGTCAGCCAAGAGACCCAGTACTTC. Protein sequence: CASSAFGTVSQETQYF.

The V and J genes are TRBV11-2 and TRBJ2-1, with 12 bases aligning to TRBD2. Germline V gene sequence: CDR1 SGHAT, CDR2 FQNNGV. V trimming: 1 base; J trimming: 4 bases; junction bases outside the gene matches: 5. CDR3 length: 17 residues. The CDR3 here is CASSLAPTSGSYNEQFF. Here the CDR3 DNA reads TGTGCCAGCAGCTTAGCTCCGACTAGCGGGAGTTACAATGAGCAGTTCTTC.

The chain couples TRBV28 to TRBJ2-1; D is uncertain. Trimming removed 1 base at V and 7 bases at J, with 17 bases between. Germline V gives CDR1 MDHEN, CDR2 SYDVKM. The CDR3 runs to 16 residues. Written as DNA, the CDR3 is TGTGCCAGCAGTTTATTCCTCCTACAAATGACAAATGAGCAGTTCTTC. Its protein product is CASSLFLLQMTNEQFF. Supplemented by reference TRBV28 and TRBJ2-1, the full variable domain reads DVKVTQSSRYLVKRTGEKVFLECVQDMDHENMFWYRQDPGLGLRLIYFSYDVKMKEKGDIPEGYSVSREKKERFSLILESASTNQTSMYLCASSLFLLQMTNEQFFGPGTRLTVL.

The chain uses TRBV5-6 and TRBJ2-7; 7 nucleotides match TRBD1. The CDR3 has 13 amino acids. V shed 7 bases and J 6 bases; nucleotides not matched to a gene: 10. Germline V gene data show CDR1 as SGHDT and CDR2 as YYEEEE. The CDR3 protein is CASGETGASEQYF. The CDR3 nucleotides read TGTGCCAGCGGGGAAACAGGGGCGAGCGAGCAGTACTTC.